This T cell receptor (beta chain) was observed in a study of cytomegalovirus exposure and HLA in healthy donors (dated 2017 in TCRdb). A note on the overall study: An earlier analysis of about 560 of the donors reported 276 Gb of sequence data and 117 million unique TCR beta sequences obtained from approximately 180 million T cells. An early release covering roughly 580 HLA-typed donors comprised approximately 290 gigabases of sequencing data and 85 million to 100 million unique TCR sequences. Of the approximately 400 genotyped donors, approximately 80% fell in the genetic ancestry cluster associated with self-reported Caucasian donors. The study aimed to test whether cataloging public T cell receptors could reveal signatures of past pathogen exposure. Using immunosequencing, the study profiled T cell repertoires from about 650 subjects and related those repertoires to cytomegalovirus serostatus. Along with the roughly 610-subject first cohort, a separate validation cohort of over a hundred different subjects was used. To predict cytomegalovirus infection status, the study combined high-throughput TCR immunosequencing, statistical association of individual TCRs with disease status, and machine learning. A later analysis re-examined previously published TCR beta repertoires from just over 650 donors and added high-resolution HLA genotyping to investigate patterns of TCR occurrence. Rather than using new phenotypic data, the later analysis identified candidate immune exposures from TCR beta sequences and from how often those sequences occurred across donors. An earlier analysis of approximately 630 of the donors applied high-throughput TCR beta sequencing to assess whether each TCR beta V gene segment acted as functional or pseudogenic. Donor age, sex, ethnicity and CMV serostatus were collected together with the repertoire data. A later genetic analysis took genome-wide SNP genotypes for about three fifths of the 666 donors and used that subset as a discovery cohort. Every repertoire in the discovery cohort had been generated on one and the same sequencing platform. Both class I and class II loci were covered by HLA typing, at four-digit resolution. The number of typed donors differed by locus: roughly 629-640 for A, B, C, DRB1 and DQB1; 522 for DQA1; some 610 for DPA1; and 400 to 480 for DPB1. Four to six DR-DQ haplotypes were handled as single units for association and clustering, since linkage in the cohort was strong. On average, around 240,000 unique TCR beta nucleotide sequences were sequenced per donor among more than 350 genotyped donors of the cohort, with 15% to 20% of those sequences being non-productive. Study-wide conclusions, independent of this receptor: Several of the top co-occurrence clusters appeared to be linked to parvovirus B19, influenza, CMV and Epstein-Barr virus, according to a later analysis. A few of the identified cytomegalovirus-associated TCR beta chains were confirmed in vitro to be specific for cytomegalovirus antigens. The 87-base-pair reads could not distinguish some IMGT-functional V segments, including TRBV6-2 and TRBV6-3, so those segments were excluded. The classifier was reported to diagnose cytomegalovirus status with high specificity and sensitivity in both the original cohort and the validation cohort. A further reported finding was that TCR beta sequences accurately predicted the HLA-A and HLA-B alleles for most subjects in the first cohort. A later analysis found that HLA-associated TCR beta chains were more clonally expanded and had lower generation probabilities than equally common non-associated chains. In a later analysis, the rate of TCR association differed among HLA loci, with DRB1 alleles having the most associated TCRs and HLA-C alleles having the fewest. Roughly uniform sequencing depth across donors was assumed in presence/absence analyses, although this assumption may not hold. Because counts were too low, seventeen rarely observed V segments, including chromosome 9 orphons, were left out of the earlier analysis of over 550 of the donors. In a later genetic analysis, fewer N-insertions in productive TCRs were reported among donors in an Asian-associated ancestry cluster than the roughly 670-donor mean. In a later genetic analysis, a missense DCLRE1C variant was associated with V-gene and J-gene trimming of TCR beta chains, and the association was replicated in an independent cohort. The only immune exposure information available for the cohort was CMV serostatus. Correlated functional status among segregating V segments might be attributable to linkage disequilibrium, but an unknown experimental factor could not be ruled out. The authors suggested that the approach could potentially be extended to other disease states and immunological phenotypes. Because HLA typing was missing for some donors at each locus, association tests included only the typed subset. Most TCR sequences were seen in very few donors, while some public TCRs were found in many individuals. An earlier analysis of 587 of the donors showed that most TCR beta V segments appeared in productive rearrangements either about 90% or about 30% of the time, which broadly matched IMGT annotations. Strong co-occurrence of HLA alleles, especially DR and DQ, made assigning TCR associations to individual alleles difficult. Specific HLA alleles were associated with over 15,000 TCR beta sequences at a false discovery rate of 0.05 in a later analysis. A cluster of highly shared sequence variants was judged likely to represent a technical artifact of the sequencing pipeline. In the study, approximately 160 TCR beta chains were listed as associated with cytomegalovirus. This cohort had only TCR beta chains sequenced, and the lack of alpha or paired-chain data limited which features could be detected. In a later analysis, most CMV-associated TCR beta chains were found to appear HLA-restricted, with HLA associations seemingly driven largely by CMV exposure.

The germline V gene (reference sequence) supplies CDR1 LNHDA and CDR2 SQIVND. Trimming takes 3 bases off V and 4 bases off J; junction bases not matched to a gene: 8. The CDR3 covers 17 residues, taking in both the cysteine and the phenylalanine. CDR3 DNA only is kept here, 51 bases in frame from base 1. Worth noting for this clone: Its antigen is still unknown.

The cohort comprised 550 to 700 healthy bone marrow donors. All cohort members were sampled while nominally healthy, although unrecorded immune exposures were likely present. The donor tested CMV seropositive and was one of the 289 seropositive cohort members. A peripheral blood sample was provided by each donor, and peripheral blood mononuclear cells were used for TCR beta sequencing. The Qiagen DNeasy Blood Extraction Kit was used to extract genomic DNA from the blood cell samples. Receptor libraries were prepared by the immunoSEQ multiplex PCR assay. For the multiplex PCR, a mixture combining 60 forward primers for TCR Vbeta segments and 13 reverse primers for TCR Jbeta segments was used. The CDR3 region of rearranged TCR beta genes was amplified from genomic DNA by a multiplex PCR assay. Amplified TCR beta libraries were sequenced as 87-base-pair reads on the Illumina HiSeq System. Processing in the source paper ran as follows. A later analysis tallied tens of millions of unique TCR beta chains across the 666 repertoires, and around 9.9 million of those chains were shared by two or more donors. Raw reads were error-corrected and collapsed into unique sequences with a nearest-neighbor algorithm that merged closely related sequences to remove PCR and sequencing errors. Alignment of CDR3 sequences to IMGT reference sequences was used to assign V, D and J gene segments. For a sequence to be retained, a match of at least six nucleotides was required to both a V gene segment and a J gene segment. Rearrangements were called productive when the CDR3 lacked stop codons and stayed in frame with V and J; all others were non-productive. CDR3 was defined by IMGT convention, running from the second conserved V-encoded cysteine to the conserved J-encoded phenylalanine. In an earlier analysis of approximately 500 of the donors, sequences lacking an unambiguous match to a single V gene segment were excluded. An earlier analysis of some 500 of the donors classified V segments as functional when productive rearrangements were above 56.7% and as segregating when the standard deviation between donors was above 5%. To diagnose cytomegalovirus status from the catalog of TCR beta chain sequences, a statistical classification framework was built. In a later analysis, V and J genes were assigned by comparing TCR nucleotide sequences against IMGT/GENE-DB human TR gene sequences. Using the TCRdist pipeline, a later analysis assigned CDR3 sequences along with most-parsimonious VDJ recombination scenarios. A later analysis defined each TCR beta chain by its CDR3 amino acid sequence plus V-gene family, and excluded reads lacking a unique V-gene family. In a later analysis, a few hundred highly shared, low-generation-probability nucleotide sequences were removed to address suspected cross-contamination and a sequencing artifact. In a later analysis, a clonal expansion index was calculated for each public chain from normalized within-repertoire ranks of inferred template counts. In a later analysis, generation probabilities were computed using a VDJ recombination model fitted to out-of-frame rearrangements, and the results were checked against IGoR. Hypergeometric tests were used in a later analysis to score TCR-TCR, TCR-HLA and TCR-CMV co-occurrence, with a repertoire-size bias correction applied to the TCR pairs. In a later analysis, false discovery rates were estimated by permuting HLA or CMV assignments 20 times. In a later analysis, co-occurring TCRs were grouped using DBSCAN, with TCRdist sequence similarity added in when clustering inside HLA-allele-positive subsets. For co-occurrence clustering, repertoires with fewer than 30,000 or more than 120,000 public chains were excluded, along with a handful of repertoires with anomalous nucleotide sharing. In its TCRdb copy, this immuneACCESS table keeps in-frame sequences only and misses some clones. Where compared with another copy, unresolved V genes explain less than half of these, and the others have no known cause. V and J calls and clone size are those listed in that table; D and trimming were worked out from the DNA. The sample's table covers approximately 72,000 clones. The ten largest make up about 5% of the sample.

What was sequenced was PBMCs. The TCR sequence derives from a woman aged 40 to 50 in good health and CMV-seropositive. This chain is built from TRBV19 and TRBJ2-2, with TRBD2 identical over 10 junction bases. The sequence in DNA is TGTGCCAGTAGTATGGACCAGCGGGAGGGCGGCACCGGGGAGCTGTTTTTT. Translated, this is CASSMDQREGGTGELFF.